These 9 T cell receptor beta chains were sequenced from one sample in a study of OX40 agonist ivuxolimab in advanced cancers. The receptor library was made with the immunoSEQ multiplex PCR assay. The immuneACCESS repertoire file appears here via TCRdb, limited to in-frame rearrangements. These files lack a portion of the clones; in checked studies, under half of the deficit traces to unresolved V genes, and the cause of the others is not known. The sample table contains about 64,000 clones; only one count was recorded for approximately 78% of them. Together, the top ten hold roughly 4.9% of the sample. The input for sequencing was CD4+ or CD8+ T cells sorted from blood, taken in a trial of the OX40 agonist ivuxolimab. These receptors all stem from an adult with an advanced solid tumor such as melanoma, head and neck, liver or kidney cancer.

In this sample, this clone turned up once. One end of the junction does not line up with germline, which may come from a read error. The CDR3 loop reads CASSQGQIKNTEAFF. CDR3 in DNA: TGCGCCAGCAGCCAAGGACAGATCAAGAACACTGAAGCTTTCTTT. V gene TRBV7-9 combines with J gene TRBJ1-1; D perhaps matches TRBD1 (6 bases). Germline loops: CDR1 SEHNR, CDR2 FQNEAQ (reference sequence). This CDR3 contains 15 residues.

The sample holds one count of this clone. The chain links TRBV6-5 to TRBJ1-3, with D unclear. Per germline, CDR1 MNHEY and CDR2 SVGAGI. V lost 0 bases and J 3 bases, leaving 9 bases between the germline ends. This CDR3 spans 15 amino acids. The CDR3 loop reads CASSYSQSLGNTIYF. DNA for the CDR3: TGTGCCAGCAGTTACTCACAGAGCCTTGGAAACACCATATATTTT.

The chain links TRBV7-6 to TRBJ1-2, with 7 nucleotides matching TRBD1. This CDR3 is built from 15 residues. Per the germline V gene, CDR1 is SGHVS and CDR2 is FNYEAQ. V lost 5 bases to trimming and J lost 1 base; unmatched junction nucleotides: 7. The CDR3 loop reads CASSMSGGNNYGYTF. The CDR3, as DNA: TGTGCCAGCAGCATGTCAGGGGGTAATAACTATGGCTACACCTTC. The full variable domain, completed using reference TRBV7-6 and TRBJ1-2, is GAGVSQSPRYKVTKRGQDVALRCDPISGHVSLYWYRQALGQGPEFLTYFNYEAQQDKSGLPNDRFSAERPEGSISTLTIQRTEQRDSAMYRCASSMSGGNNYGYTFGSGTRLTVV.

This clone was seen more than once but under ten times. The gene calls are TRBV6-1 and TRBJ1-4; D is ambiguous. The CDR3 extends over 13 amino acids. V lost 1 base to trimming and J lost 5 bases, with 5 bases between them. The germline V gene encodes CDR1 MNHNS and CDR2 SASEGT. The CDR3 DNA sequence: TGTGCCAGCAGTGAAGGCGGGAATGAAAAACTGTTTTTT. Translation gives CASSEGGNEKLFF.

This rearrangement joins TRBV14 to TRBJ2-2, with no clear D. V was clipped by 3 bases and J by 7 bases, with 12 bases between them. Germline lookup yields CDR1 SGHDN and CDR2 FVKESK. The CDR3 length is 14 residues. The CDR3 coding sequence is TGTGCCAGCAGCCAGGTTTGGAATGGCGGGGAGCTGTTTTTT. Its protein is CASSQVWNGGELFF.

The V gene is TRBV6-5, the J gene TRBJ2-6; D is ambiguous. In germline, CDR1 is MNHEY, CDR2 SVGAGI. There are 14 residues in the CDR3. Trimming took 8 bases from V and 0 from J, leaving 8 bases between them. The CDR3 here is CASGKTSGANVLTF. CDR3 DNA: TGTGCCAGCGGGAAGACCTCTGGGGCCAACGTCCTGACTTTC.

This chain links TRBV19 with TRBJ1-1; TRBD1 aligns across 7 bases. The trim removed 2 bases at V and 0 bases at J, leaving 6 bases unmatched. CDR3 length equals 16 residues. CDR1 is LNHDA, CDR2 SQIVND, per germline (reference sequence). The CDR3 DNA sequence: TGTGCCAGTAGTATACCAGGAGGGGGCTTGAACACTGAAGCTTTCTTT. Its protein product is CASSIPGGGLNTEAFF.

The V call is TRBV7-2, the J call TRBJ2-1, with 16 bases aligning to TRBD2. Germline CDR1 SGHTA, CDR2 FQGNSA. V lost 5 bases to trimming and J lost 8 bases; unmatched junction nucleotides: 9. This CDR3 comprises 17 residues. CDR3 sequence (DNA): TGTGCCAGCAGCCCCCGTCCCGGGACTAGCGGGAGGGATGAGCAGTTCTTC. Translation: CASSPRPGTSGRDEQFF.

The rearrangement links TRBV5-1 to TRBJ1-5; TRBD1 is a possible D gene (5 bases). With 0 bases removed from V and 0 bases from J, the gap between germline ends came to 7 bases. The CDR3 runs 15 residues. CDR1 is SGHRS and CDR2 is YFSETQ in the germline V gene. The CDR3 reads CASSLAGNSNQPQHF. In nucleotides, the CDR3 is TGCGCCAGCAGCTTGGCAGGGAATAGCAATCAGCCCCAGCATTTT.